One and the same sample provided the 14 T cell receptor beta chains below, sequenced in a study of cytomegalovirus exposure and HLA in healthy donors (dated by TCRdb to 2017 to 2019). Library preparation employed the immunoSEQ multiplex PCR assay. For the multiplex PCR, a mixture combining 60 forward primers for TCR Vbeta segments and 13 reverse primers for TCR Jbeta segments was used. This is the immuneACCESS table as TCRdb keeps it, with only in-frame sequences that have V and J called. A part of the clones is gone; compared with another copy, unresolved V genes explain less than half, and the rest is unexplained. The table for this sample lists about 120,000 clones; around four fifths of them were counted only once. The ten largest clonotypes hold more than 3.5% of the sample. Sequencing was done on a sample of PBMCs. These receptors came from a woman aged 40-49 years in good health and CMV-seropositive.

The chain couples TRBV28 to TRBJ2-7; 7 bases agree with TRBD1. The length of the CDR3 is 15 residues. CDR1 MDHEN and CDR2 SYDVKM come from the germline V gene. Trimming cost V 6 bases and J 1 base; bases outside gene matches: 9. The CDR3 nucleotides are TGTGCCAGCAGCCCAGAGGGGGCAACGTCCTACGAGCAGTACTTC. Protein: CASSPEGATSYEQYF.

V gene TRBV28 combines with J gene TRBJ2-3, with TRBD2 matching 10 bases. The germline gives CDR1 MDHEN, CDR2 SYDVKM. This CDR3 is built from 17 residues. V dropped 3 bases and J dropped 0; count of bases not matched to a gene: 6. The CDR3 loop is CASSFSGLAKSTDTQYF. The CDR3, as DNA: TGTGCCAGCAGTTTCTCGGGACTAGCGAAAAGCACAGATACGCAGTATTTT.

V gene TRBV6-1 combines with J gene TRBJ1-2; the D gene is possibly TRBD1 (5 bases). The germline V gene has CDR1 MNHNS and CDR2 SASEGT. The length of the CDR3 is 14 residues. V was clipped by 2 bases and J by 7 bases, with 14 bases between them. In DNA form, the CDR3 reads TGTGCCAGCAGTGAACGAACGGGGGGAATTGGCTACACCTTC. It specifies CASSERTGGIGYTF.

The chain combines TRBV5-1 with TRBJ2-3; TRBD2 matches 16 bases. Losses at the gene ends were 4 bases for V and 3 bases for J; bases not matched to a gene: 5. Germline V gives CDR1 SGHRS, CDR2 YFSETQ. The length of the CDR3 is 17 residues. The CDR3 coding sequence is TGCGCCAGCAGCCTGGGACTAGCGGGAGGGAATACAGATACGCAGTATTTT. Translating it yields CASSLGLAGGNTDTQYF. Drawing the rest from reference TRBV5-1 and TRBJ2-3, the complete variable domain is KAGVTQTPRYLIKTRGQQVTLSCSPISGHRSVSWYQQTPGQGLQFLFEYFSETQRNKGNFPGRFSGRQFSNSRSEMNVSTLELGDSALYLCASSLGLAGGNTDTQYFGPGTRLTVL.

The chain combines TRBV7-2 with TRBJ2-1, with 9 bases aligning to TRBD2. With 0 bases clipped from V and 8 bases from J, the junction kept 2 bases outside the gene matches. Germline V gene lookup returns CDR1 SGHTA and CDR2 FQGNSA. The CDR3 loop spans 14 amino acids. DNA of the CDR3: TGTGCCAGCAGCTTAGCGGGACTAGCCGATGAGCAGTTCTTC. Translation: CASSLAGLADEQFF.

Only a few counts were recorded for this clone. This chain links TRBV4-1 with TRBJ2-7, with 7 bases fitting TRBD2. Germline CDR1 and CDR2: MGHRA and YSYEKL. With 4 bases clipped from V and 5 bases from J, the junction kept 8 bases outside the gene matches. This CDR3 spans 14 amino acids. CDR3: CASSPLRELDEQYF. The CDR3 DNA sequence: TGCGCCAGCAGCCCCCTGCGGGAGTTAGACGAGCAGTACTTC.

This chain uses TRBV7-2 with TRBJ1-2, with 9 bases matching TRBD1. Losses at the gene ends were 1 base for V and 1 base for J; bases not matched to a gene: 1. The length of the CDR3 is 15 residues. Per germline, CDR1 SGHTA and CDR2 FQGNSA. Here the CDR3 DNA reads TGTGCCAGCAGCTTAGTGGACAGGGGTAACTATGGCTACACCTTC. Its translation is CASSLVDRGNYGYTF.

Only a few counts were recorded for this clone. The CDR3 here is CASSSQGLAREEETQYF. DNA of the CDR3: TGTGCCAGCAGCTCACAAGGACTAGCACGGGAGGAGGAGACCCAGTACTTC. This chain joins TRBV7-8 and TRBJ2-5, with 8 bases fitting TRBD2. The CDR3 covers 17 residues. V shed 4 bases and J 5 bases; nucleotides not matched to a gene: 15. Looked up from germline, CDR1 is SGHVS and CDR2 is FQNEAQ.

The chain uses TRBV6-1 and TRBJ1-4; 7 bases line up with TRBD1. Trimming took 7 bases from V and 8 from J; bases not matched to a gene: 13. The CDR3 sequence is 15 residues long. Germline CDR1 is MNHNS and CDR2 is SASEGT. CDR3 bases: TGTGCCAGCACCTCCCAGGAGGGGGCAGGAGAAAAACTGTTTTTT. It translates to CASTSQEGAGEKLFF.

Concerning this clone itself: Additional DNA sequences in this sample encode the identical CDR3. The genes are TRBV5-5 and TRBJ2-2, with TRBD2 identical over 9 bases. This CDR3 comprises 16 residues. Germline-derived CDR1 and CDR2 are SGHKS and YYEKEE (reference sequence). The V and J ends lost 2 bases and 8 bases, in that order; junction bases with no gene match: 10. CDR3 region: CASSFGSGSFAGELFF. CDR3 nucleotides: TGTGCCAGCAGCTTCGGTAGCGGGAGCTTCGCTGGGGAGCTGTTTTTT. Filled out from reference TRBV5-5 and TRBJ2-2, the complete variable domain reads DAGVTQSPTHLIKTRGQQVTLRCSPISGHKSVSWYQQVLGQGPQFIFQYYEKEERGRGNFPDRFSARQFPNYSSELNVNALLLGDSALYLCASSFGSGSFAGELFFGEGSRLTVL.

The chain couples TRBV11-2 to TRBJ2-5, with 11 bases aligning to TRBD1. The germline V gene encodes CDR1 SGHAT and CDR2 FQNNGV. V lost 4 bases and J lost 4; bases outside the gene matches: 17. CDR3 size: 19 residues. CDR3 region: CASSSNSRGQGAPLETQYF. Written as DNA, the CDR3 is TGTGCCAGCAGCTCCAACTCGCGAGGACAGGGGGCGCCGTTAGAGACCCAGTACTTC.

The chain combines TRBV6-1 with TRBJ2-1, with a possible D match to TRBD1 (6 bases). The CDR3 has 15 residues. Per germline, CDR1 MNHNS and CDR2 SASEGT. The germline V and J ends were trimmed by 6 bases and 6 bases, with 18 bases remaining between them. This CDR3 is CASSTGLFNINEQFF. As DNA, the CDR3 is TGTGCCAGCAGCACAGGGCTATTCAATATCAATGAGCAGTTCTTC.

This chain joins TRBV6-5 and TRBJ2-7; TRBD1 aligns across 9 bases. V dropped 0 bases and J dropped 3; count of bases not matched to a gene: 3. The CDR3 has 15 amino acids. The V gene's germline CDR1 is MNHEY and CDR2 SVGAGI. CDR3 residues: CASSYSAGQGYEQYF. In DNA form, the CDR3 reads TGTGCCAGCAGTTACTCCGCGGGACAGGGCTACGAGCAGTACTTC.

The rearrangement uses TRBV19 and TRBJ2-7; no definite D call. Germline V gene data show CDR1 as LNHDA and CDR2 as SQIVND (reference sequence). The CDR3 sequence is 13 residues long. Trimming stripped 3 bases from V and 2 bases from J, with 8 bases between. The CDR3 nucleotides read TGTGCCAGTAGTATTCACACAACCTACGAGCAGTACTTC. This gives the protein CASSIHTTYEQYF. The variable domain in full, with the rest retrieved from reference TRBV19 and TRBJ2-7, is DGGITQSPKYLFRKEGQNVTLSCEQNLNHDAMYWYRQDPGQGLRLIYYSQIVNDFQKGDIAEGYSVSREKKESFPLTVTSAQKNPTAFYLCASSIHTTYEQYFGPGTRLTVT.